This T cell receptor beta chain was sequenced during a study of T-cell reconstitution after alpha-beta-depleted transplantation in children. Unique molecular identifiers were used to barcode this TCRbeta library. Using its own MiXCR run on the PCR reads, TCRdb lists one record per CDR3 protein. The table shows around 440,000 distinct CDR3 sequences, with roughly 10% occurring only once. Whole-study findings and limits: Two months or so post-transplant, alpha-beta T cells reportedly derived from several hundred expanded graft clones. Diversity of TCRbeta at day 60 was high in some patients, arising from surviving recipient T cells and thymic progenitors. T-cell counts and diversity were attributed mostly to newly produced T cells one year after transplant.

This clonotype was recorded at least ten times. The antigen is unknown. Germline CDR1 is LGHDT and CDR2 is YNNKEL (reference sequence). The CDR3 covers 13 residues. The ends were cut back, 4 bases at V and 9 bases at J, with 16 bases in the middle. This clonotype was obtained from a child under 10 years old with inherited bone marrow failure, due to receive a stem cell transplant. The V gene is TRBV3-1, the J gene TRBJ2-7, with D possibly TRBD2 on 6 matching bases. Sequenced here: PBMCs, sampled before TCRalphabeta/CD19-depleted stem cell transplant. The CDR3 sequence: CASSRVPLAAQYF. CDR3 nucleotides: TGTGCCAGCAGCCGCGTCCCCTTAGCGGCGCAGTACTTC.